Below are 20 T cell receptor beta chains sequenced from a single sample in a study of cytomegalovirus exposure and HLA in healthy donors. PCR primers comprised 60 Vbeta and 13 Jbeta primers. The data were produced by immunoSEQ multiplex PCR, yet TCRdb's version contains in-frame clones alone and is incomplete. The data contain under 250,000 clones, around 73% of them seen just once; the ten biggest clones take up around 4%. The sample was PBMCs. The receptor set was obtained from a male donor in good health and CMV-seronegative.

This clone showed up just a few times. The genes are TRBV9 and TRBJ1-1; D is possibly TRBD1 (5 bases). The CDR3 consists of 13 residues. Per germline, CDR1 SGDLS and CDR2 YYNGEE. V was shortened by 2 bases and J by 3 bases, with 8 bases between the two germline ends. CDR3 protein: CASSVGGDTEAFF. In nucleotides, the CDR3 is TGTGCCAGCAGCGTTGGGGGGGACACTGAAGCTTTCTTT. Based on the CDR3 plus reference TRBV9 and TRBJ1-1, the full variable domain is DSGVTQTPKHLITATGQRVTLRCSPRSGDLSVYWYQQSLDQGLQFLIQYYNGEERAKGNILERFSAQQFPDLHSELNLSSLELGDSALYFCASSVGGDTEAFFGQGTRLTVV.

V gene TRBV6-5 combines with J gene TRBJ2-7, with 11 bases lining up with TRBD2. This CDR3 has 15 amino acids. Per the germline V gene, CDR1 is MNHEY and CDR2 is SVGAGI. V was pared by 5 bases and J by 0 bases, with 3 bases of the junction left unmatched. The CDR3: CASSPLAGGSYEQYF. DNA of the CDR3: TGTGCCAGCAGTCCCCTAGCGGGAGGCTCCTACGAGCAGTACTTC.

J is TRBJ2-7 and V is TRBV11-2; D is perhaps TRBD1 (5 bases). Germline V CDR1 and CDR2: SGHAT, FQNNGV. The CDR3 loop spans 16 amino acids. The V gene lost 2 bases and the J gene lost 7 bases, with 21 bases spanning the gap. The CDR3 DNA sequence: TGTGCCAGCAGCTTATATCTTCAGGGCCGACTCGGAGAGCAGTACTTC. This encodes CASSLYLQGRLGEQYF.

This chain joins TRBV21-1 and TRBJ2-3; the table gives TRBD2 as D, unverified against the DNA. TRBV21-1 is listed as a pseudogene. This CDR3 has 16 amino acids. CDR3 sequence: CASSTRTSRSTDTQYF. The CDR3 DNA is TGTGCCAGCAGCACCAGGACTAGTCGAAGCACAGATACGCAGTATTTT.

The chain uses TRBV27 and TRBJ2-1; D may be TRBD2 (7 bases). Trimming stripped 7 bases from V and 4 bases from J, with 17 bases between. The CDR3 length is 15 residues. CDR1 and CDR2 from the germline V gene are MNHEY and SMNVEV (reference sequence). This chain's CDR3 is CASTVGGVPYNEQFF. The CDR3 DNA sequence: TGTGCCAGCACCGTAGGGGGGGTACCGTACAATGAGCAGTTCTTC.

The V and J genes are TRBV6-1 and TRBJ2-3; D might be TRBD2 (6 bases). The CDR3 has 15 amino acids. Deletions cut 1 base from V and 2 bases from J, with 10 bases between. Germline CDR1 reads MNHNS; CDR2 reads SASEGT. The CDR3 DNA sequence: TGTGCCAGCAGTGAAGGAGGCGGGGTCACAGATACGCAGTATTTT. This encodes CASSEGGGVTDTQYF.

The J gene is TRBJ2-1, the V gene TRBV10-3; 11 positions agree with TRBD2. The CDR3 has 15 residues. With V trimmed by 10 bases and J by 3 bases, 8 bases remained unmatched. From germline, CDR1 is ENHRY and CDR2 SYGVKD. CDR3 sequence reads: CATGTSGGFYNEQFF. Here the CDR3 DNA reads TGTGCCACAGGGACTAGCGGAGGGTTCTACAATGAGCAGTTCTTC.

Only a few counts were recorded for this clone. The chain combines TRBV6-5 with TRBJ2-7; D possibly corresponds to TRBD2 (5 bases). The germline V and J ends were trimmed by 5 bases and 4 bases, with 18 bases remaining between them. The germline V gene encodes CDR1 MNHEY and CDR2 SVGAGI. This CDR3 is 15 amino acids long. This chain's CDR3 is CASSQRWGAGYEQYF. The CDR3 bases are TGTGCCAGCAGTCAGAGGTGGGGAGCTGGGTACGAGCAGTACTTC.

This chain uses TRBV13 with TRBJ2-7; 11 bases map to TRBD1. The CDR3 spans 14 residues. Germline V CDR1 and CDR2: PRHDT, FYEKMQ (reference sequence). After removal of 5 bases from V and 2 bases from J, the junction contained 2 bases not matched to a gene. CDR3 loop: CASSQGQGAYEQYF. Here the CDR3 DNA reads TGTGCCAGCAGCCAGGGACAGGGGGCCTACGAGCAGTACTTC. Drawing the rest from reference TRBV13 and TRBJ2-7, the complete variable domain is AAGVIQSPRHLIKEKRETATLKCYPIPRHDTVYWYQQGPGQDPQFLISFYEKMQSDKGSIPDRFSAQQFSDYHSELNMSSLELGDSALYFCASSQGQGAYEQYFGPGTRLTVT.

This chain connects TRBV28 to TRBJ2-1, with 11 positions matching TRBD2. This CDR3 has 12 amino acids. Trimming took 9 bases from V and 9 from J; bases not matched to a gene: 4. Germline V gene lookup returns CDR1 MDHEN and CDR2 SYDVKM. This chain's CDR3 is CASSSGRREQFF. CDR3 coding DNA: TGTGCCAGTTCTAGCGGGAGGCGTGAGCAGTTCTTC.

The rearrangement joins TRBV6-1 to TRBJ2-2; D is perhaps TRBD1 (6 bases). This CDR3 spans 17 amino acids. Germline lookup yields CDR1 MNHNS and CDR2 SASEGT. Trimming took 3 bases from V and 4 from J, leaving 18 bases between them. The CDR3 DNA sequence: TGTGCCAGCAGTGACCAGACAGGCTGGAGTGGCACCGGGGAGCTGTTTTTT. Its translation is CASSDQTGWSGTGELFF.

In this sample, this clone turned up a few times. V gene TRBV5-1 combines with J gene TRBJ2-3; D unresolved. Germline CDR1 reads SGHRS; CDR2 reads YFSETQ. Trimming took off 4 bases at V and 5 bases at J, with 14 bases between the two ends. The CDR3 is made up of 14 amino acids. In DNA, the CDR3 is TGCGCCAGCAGCATAGGAGTTGGTGGAGATACGCAGTATTTT. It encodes CASSIGVGGDTQYF.

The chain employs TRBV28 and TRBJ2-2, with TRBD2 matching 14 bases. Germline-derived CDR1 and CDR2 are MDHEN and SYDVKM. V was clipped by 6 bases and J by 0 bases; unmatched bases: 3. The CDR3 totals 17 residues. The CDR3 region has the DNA TGTGCCAGCAGCCCGGGACTAGCGGGGGCGAACACCGGGGAGCTGTTTTTT. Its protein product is CASSPGLAGANTGELFF.

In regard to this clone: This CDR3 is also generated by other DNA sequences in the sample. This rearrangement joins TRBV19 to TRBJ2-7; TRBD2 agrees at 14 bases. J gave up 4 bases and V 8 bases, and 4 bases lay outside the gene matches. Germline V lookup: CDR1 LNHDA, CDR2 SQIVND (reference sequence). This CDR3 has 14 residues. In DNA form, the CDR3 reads TGTGCCAGTCGACTAGCGGGAGGGCCATACGAGCAGTACTTC. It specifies CASRLAGGPYEQYF.

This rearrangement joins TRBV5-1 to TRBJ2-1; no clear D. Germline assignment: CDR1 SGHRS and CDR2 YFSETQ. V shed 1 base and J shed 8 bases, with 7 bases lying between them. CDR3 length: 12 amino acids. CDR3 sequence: CASSLPNYEQFF. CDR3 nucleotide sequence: TGCGCCAGCAGCTTGCCTAACTATGAGCAGTTCTTC.

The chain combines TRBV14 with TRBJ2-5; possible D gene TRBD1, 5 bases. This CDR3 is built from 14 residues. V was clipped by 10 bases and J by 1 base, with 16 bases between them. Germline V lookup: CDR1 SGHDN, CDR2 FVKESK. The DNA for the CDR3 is TGTGCCAAAACGGTGAAGGGGCCCCAAGAGACCCAGTACTTC. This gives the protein CAKTVKGPQETQYF.

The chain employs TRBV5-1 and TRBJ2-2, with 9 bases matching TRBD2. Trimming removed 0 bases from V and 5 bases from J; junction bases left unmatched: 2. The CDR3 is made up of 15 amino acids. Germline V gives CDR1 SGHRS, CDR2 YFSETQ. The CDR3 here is CASSLVAGGTGELFF. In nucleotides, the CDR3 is TGCGCCAGCAGCTTGGTTGCGGGAGGGACCGGGGAGCTGTTTTTT. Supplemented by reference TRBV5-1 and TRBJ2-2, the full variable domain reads KAGVTQTPRYLIKTRGQQVTLSCSPISGHRSVSWYQQTPGQGLQFLFEYFSETQRNKGNFPGRFSGRQFSNSRSEMNVSTLELGDSALYLCASSLVAGGTGELFFGEGSRLTVL.

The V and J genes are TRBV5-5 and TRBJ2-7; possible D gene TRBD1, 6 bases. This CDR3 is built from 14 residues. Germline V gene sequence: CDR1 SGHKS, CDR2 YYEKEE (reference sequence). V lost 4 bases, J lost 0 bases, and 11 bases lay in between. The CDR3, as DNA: TGTGCCAGCAGCCGGACACAGGGCTCCTACGAGCAGTACTTC. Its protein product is CASSRTQGSYEQYF. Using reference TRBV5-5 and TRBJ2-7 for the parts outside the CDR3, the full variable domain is DAGVTQSPTHLIKTRGQQVTLRCSPISGHKSVSWYQQVLGQGPQFIFQYYEKEERGRGNFPDRFSARQFPNYSSELNVNALLLGDSALYLCASSRTQGSYEQYFGPGTRLTVT.

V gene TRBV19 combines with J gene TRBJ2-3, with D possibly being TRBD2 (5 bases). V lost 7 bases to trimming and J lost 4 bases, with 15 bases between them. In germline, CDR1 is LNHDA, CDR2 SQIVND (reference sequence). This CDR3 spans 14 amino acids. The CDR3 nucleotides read TGTGCCAGTACCCCTTCGGGCGGGTCAGATACGCAGTATTTT. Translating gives CASTPSGGSDTQYF.

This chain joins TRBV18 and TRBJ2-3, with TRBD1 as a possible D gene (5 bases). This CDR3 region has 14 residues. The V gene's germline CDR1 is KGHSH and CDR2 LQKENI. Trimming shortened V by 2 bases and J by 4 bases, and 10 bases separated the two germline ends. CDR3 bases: TGTGCCAGCTCACCAGGGGCAGGGCCAGATACGCAGTATTTT. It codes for CASSPGAGPDTQYF.